This passage covers 32 T cell receptor beta chains from one sample sequenced in a study of blood T cell repertoires in COVID-19. TCRdb's copy holds only in-frame clones and misses some; the assay was immunoSEQ multiplex PCR. The table lists about 85,000 clones, roughly 90% of them singletons. Sequenced sample: peripheral blood. These receptors came from an elderly woman with active or convalescent COVID-19.

The chain carries TRBV5-1 and TRBJ2-7; 8 bases map to TRBD2. CDR3 length equals 14 residues. CDR1 is SGHRS, CDR2 YFSETQ, per germline. V lost 0 bases and J lost 3; bases outside the gene matches: 2. In nucleotides, the CDR3 is TGCGCCAGCAGCTTGGGACTAGCGAGCTACGAGCAGTACTTC. This encodes CASSLGLASYEQYF.

This clone was picked up a small number of times. The CDR3 protein is CASSLQNQPQHF. DNA of the CDR3: TGTGCCAGCAGCTTACAGAATCAGCCCCAGCATTTT. This chain links TRBV7-9 with TRBJ1-5; unclear D gene. This CDR3 comprises 12 residues. The V gene lost 2 bases and the J gene lost 4 bases, with 3 bases spanning the gap. Germline V lookup: CDR1 SEHNR, CDR2 FQNEAQ (reference sequence).

The gene calls are TRBV28 and TRBJ2-7, with D perhaps TRBD2 (5 bases). The CDR3 loop spans 15 amino acids. Deletions cut 8 bases from V and 3 bases from J, with 20 bases between. Germline V gene sequence: CDR1 MDHEN, CDR2 SYDVKM. The CDR3 sequence is CASAPGSSNYYEQYF. CDR3 sequence (DNA): TGTGCCAGCGCTCCGGGATCCAGCAACTACTACGAGCAGTACTTC. Full variable domain (remainder filled in from reference TRBV28 and TRBJ2-7): DVKVTQSSRYLVKRTGEKVFLECVQDMDHENMFWYRQDPGLGLRLIYFSYDVKMKEKGDIPEGYSVSREKKERFSLILESASTNQTSMYLCASAPGSSNYYEQYFGPGTRLTVT.

The rearrangement links TRBV28 to TRBJ2-2; D not certain. Germline V gene sequence: CDR1 MDHEN, CDR2 SYDVKM. Between the trimmed V and J ends, which lost 5 bases and 2 bases, there was a span of 9 bases. This CDR3 spans 14 amino acids. The DNA of the CDR3 is TGTGCCAGCAGTCACGGGTATAACACCGGGGAGCTGTTTTTT. It codes for CASSHGYNTGELFF.

The sample holds one count of this clone. Within the sample, other DNA sequences also encode this same CDR3. This chain links TRBV5-1 with TRBJ2-1; D is unclear. V lost 0 bases to trimming and J lost 3 bases, with 4 bases between them. The length of the CDR3 is 13 residues. From germline, CDR1 is SGHRS and CDR2 YFSETQ. This CDR3 reads CASSLDSYNEQFF. The CDR3 nucleotides are TGCGCCAGCAGCTTGGACAGCTACAATGAGCAGTTCTTC.

The chain is built from TRBV5-5 and TRBJ2-5, with 7 bases identical to TRBD1. V lost 4 bases to trimming and J lost 1 base; unmatched junction nucleotides: 4. The CDR3 is made up of 14 amino acids. The germline V gene encodes CDR1 SGHKS and CDR2 YYEKEE (reference sequence). CDR3 coding DNA: TGTGCCAGCAGCCGTCGACAGGGCCAAGAGACCCAGTACTTC. Residues: CASSRRQGQETQYF. The full variable domain, with the rest looked up from reference TRBV5-5 and TRBJ2-5, is DAGVTQSPTHLIKTRGQQVTLRCSPISGHKSVSWYQQVLGQGPQFIFQYYEKEERGRGNFPDRFSARQFPNYSSELNVNALLLGDSALYLCASSRRQGQETQYFGPGTRLLVL.

This clone counts as medium-sized. This chain uses TRBV7-9 with TRBJ1-3; 12 bases map to TRBD1. The CDR3 length is 19 residues. Germline assignment: CDR1 SEHNR and CDR2 FQNEAQ (reference sequence). The V segment lost 3 bases and the J segment 1 base; nucleotides outside the gene matches: 10. CDR3 DNA sequence: TGTGCCAGCAGCTTTAACCGGGGGACAGGGGGCTTTTCTGGAAACACCATATATTTT. The encoded protein is CASSFNRGTGGFSGNTIYF.

The chain uses TRBV4-3 and TRBJ2-1; D perhaps matches TRBD2 (6 bases). From germline, CDR1 is LGHNA and CDR2 YSLEER. With 2 bases removed from V and 8 bases from J, the gap between germline ends came to 16 bases. The CDR3 runs 15 residues. Written as DNA, the CDR3 is TGCGCCAGCAGCCAAAGTGGGACTCGTTTTCATGAGCAGTTCTTC. It codes for CASSQSGTRFHEQFF.

This clone was seen just once. The chain recombines TRBV25-1 with TRBJ2-2, with TRBD2 matching over 12 bases. With 5 bases clipped from V and 9 bases from J, the junction kept 7 bases outside the gene matches. The CDR3 loop spans 15 amino acids. Germline V gene sequence: CDR1 MGHDK, CDR2 SYGVNS. For the CDR3, the DNA is TGTGCCAGCAGTTTGACTAGCGGGAGTAGCCGGGAGCTGTTTTTT. It specifies CASSLTSGSSRELFF.

The chain uses TRBV19 and TRBJ2-2, with a tentative D call TRBD2 (6 bases). CDR1 and CDR2 (germline): LNHDA, SQIVND (reference sequence). This CDR3 has 15 amino acids. Trimming took 8 bases from V and 0 from J, leaving 13 bases between them. CDR3: CASRGGSANTGELFF. The CDR3 coding sequence is TGTGCCAGTCGTGGGGGGTCCGCGAACACCGGGGAGCTGTTTTTT.

The genes are TRBV9 and TRBJ1-6; TRBD1 aligns across 9 bases. The ends lost 4 bases at V and 8 bases at J; junction bases unmatched: 7. Germline CDR1 reads SGDLS; CDR2 reads YYNGEE. The CDR3 spans 15 residues. The CDR3, as DNA: TGTGCCAGCAGCACCTGGACAGGGGTGGATTCACCCCTCCACTTT. It codes for CASSTWTGVDSPLHF.

The chain combines TRBV5-1 with TRBJ2-1; 7 nucleotides line up with TRBD2. The V gene end was trimmed by 2 bases and the J gene end by 5 bases; junction bases not matched to a gene: 10. The length of the CDR3 is 16 residues. CDR1 and CDR2 from the germline V gene are SGHRS and YFSETQ. The DNA of the CDR3 is TGCGCCAGCAGCTTCACCCTAGCGGCAATCAACAATGAGCAGTTCTTC. It yields the protein CASSFTLAAINNEQFF.

V and J are TRBV14 and TRBJ2-3, with TRBD1 matching 9 bases. V gave up 2 bases and J gave up 1 base; unmatched junction bases: 1. This CDR3 has 15 residues. Germline-derived CDR1 and CDR2 are SGHDN and FVKESK. CDR3 sequence: CASSQRTGGTDTQYF. As DNA, the CDR3 is TGTGCCAGCAGCCAAAGGACAGGGGGCACAGATACGCAGTATTTT.

The chain is built from TRBV27 and TRBJ1-2; 9 bases match TRBD1. From germline, CDR1 is MNHEY and CDR2 SMNVEV (reference sequence). The CDR3 runs to 15 residues. V lost 6 bases, J lost 3 bases, and 8 bases stayed unmatched. CDR3 in amino acids: CASRQGALDDYGYTF. The CDR3, as DNA: TGTGCCAGCAGACAGGGGGCTTTGGATGACTATGGCTACACCTTC.

The chain has TRBV20-1 and TRBJ2-7, with 7 positions matching TRBD2. The J segment lost 4 bases and the V segment lost 3 bases, leaving 9 bases of the junction unmatched. This CDR3 spans 14 amino acids. CDR1 is DFQATT, CDR2 SNEGSKA, per germline (reference sequence). CDR3 in DNA: TGCAGTGCTAGTGAGCGGGGCGGACCTTACGAGCAGTACTTC. It encodes CSASERGGPYEQYF.

The chain uses TRBV4-2 and TRBJ2-2; D uncertain. CDR1 and CDR2 from the germline V gene are LGHNA and YNFKEQ. V gave up 1 base and J gave up 6 bases, with 6 bases separating them. The CDR3 is 13 amino acids. CDR3 region: CASSQASPGELFF. CDR3 bases: TGTGCCAGCAGCCAAGCCTCCCCCGGGGAGCTGTTTTTT.

This chain links TRBV5-1 with TRBJ1-6; D call uncertain. CDR3 size: 17 residues. Trimming shortened V by 7 bases and J by 0 bases, and 17 bases separated the two germline ends. CDR1 SGHRS and CDR2 YFSETQ come from the germline V gene. CDR3 coding DNA: TGCGCCAGCGATACGACTCGACTGAGCTCCTATAATTCACCCCTCCACTTT. It specifies CASDTTRLSSYNSPLHF.

DNA of the CDR3: TGTGCCAGCAGCCAAGGGGCAGGGGTGGGTGGCTACACCTTC. Its protein is CASSQGAGVGGYTF. The chain uses TRBV3-1 (or the pseudogene TRBV3-2) and TRBJ1-2; D is perhaps TRBD1 (6 bases). Germline V gives CDR1 LGHDT, CDR2 YNNKEL (reference sequence). V dropped 1 base and J dropped 7 bases, with 13 bases sitting between them. This CDR3 has 14 residues.

The genes are TRBV7-3 and TRBJ2-2; the match to TRBD2 covers 8 bases. CDR1 is SGHTA, CDR2 FQGTGA, per germline. V dropped 2 bases and J dropped 0; count of bases not matched to a gene: 2. The CDR3 is 16 amino acids. CDR3 sequence (DNA): TGTGCCAGCAGCTTACTAGCGGGTGCGAACACCGGGGAGCTGTTTTTT. Its protein product is CASSLLAGANTGELFF.

In its sample, this clone was seen a few times. The chain links TRBV19 to TRBJ1-1; D remains ambiguous. V gave up 5 bases and J gave up 8 bases, with 15 bases separating them. Germline V gives CDR1 LNHDA, CDR2 SQIVND (reference sequence). The CDR3 has 13 residues. The CDR3 reads CASSPRDSREAFF. The CDR3, as DNA: TGTGCCAGTAGTCCACGGGATTCTAGGGAAGCTTTCTTT.

J is TRBJ1-2 and V is TRBV12-5, with TRBD1 matching 9 bases. Germline values: CDR1 LGHNT, CDR2 FRNRAP. The CDR3 consists of 13 residues. Germline trimming cut 3 bases from V and 5 bases from J; bases unmatched to any gene: 1. This CDR3 reads CASGFGTGYGYTF. The CDR3, as DNA: TGTGCTAGTGGTTTCGGGACAGGGTATGGCTACACCTTC.

The chain recombines TRBV7-8 with TRBJ2-5; 12 nucleotides agree with TRBD2. The V segment lost 7 bases and the J segment 4 bases; nucleotides outside the gene matches: 7. Germline V gives CDR1 SGHVS, CDR2 FQNEAQ. CDR3 length: 15 residues. CDR3 bases: TGTGCCAGCAACAAACTAGCGGGAGGAGGAGAGACCCAGTACTTC. Translation: CASNKLAGGGETQYF.

As DNA, the CDR3 is TGTGCCAGTAAACTAGATGGAGATGAGCAGTTCTTC. Translated: CASKLDGDEQFF. The chain is built from TRBV11-2 and TRBJ2-1; tentative D call: TRBD2 (5 bases). The V end lost 9 bases, the J end lost 8 bases, and 14 bases lay between the germline ends. The CDR3 is 12 residues long. The V gene's germline CDR1 is SGHAT and CDR2 FQNNGV.

The chain recombines TRBV28 with TRBJ2-3; 8 bases agree with TRBD1. Germline lookup yields CDR1 MDHEN and CDR2 SYDVKM. There are 15 residues in the CDR3. With V trimmed by 5 bases and J by 4 bases, 8 bases remained unmatched. The CDR3: CASSTGQGIPDTQYF. The CDR3 bases are TGTGCCAGCAGTACCGGACAGGGTATCCCAGATACGCAGTATTTT.

The chain is built from TRBV25-1 and TRBJ2-5; 7 nucleotides match TRBD1. The CDR3 loop spans 14 amino acids. Trimming removed 1 base from V and 4 bases from J; junction bases left unmatched: 3. Germline V gives CDR1 MGHDK, CDR2 SYGVNS. The CDR3 region has the DNA TGTGCCAGCAGTGAATCTAGGGGGCGAGAGACCCAGTACTTC. It yields the protein CASSESRGRETQYF. The variable domain in full, completed from reference TRBV25-1 and TRBJ2-5, reads EADIYQTPRYLVIGTGKKITLECSQTMGHDKMYWYQQDPGMELHLIHYSYGVNSTEKGDLSSESTVSRIRTEHFPLTLESARPSHTSQYLCASSESRGRETQYFGPGTRLLVL.

The chain uses TRBV7-6 and TRBJ1-1; 7 nucleotides agree with TRBD1. The CDR3 spans 15 residues. Germline-derived CDR1 and CDR2 are SGHVS and FNYEAQ. Losses at the gene ends were 1 base for V and 6 bases for J; bases not matched to a gene: 8. This chain's CDR3 is CASSLGQGGEAEAFF. For the CDR3, the DNA is TGTGCCAGCAGCTTAGGACAGGGAGGAGAGGCTGAAGCTTTCTTT.

This clone has just a few counts. This rearrangement joins TRBV5-8 to TRBJ1-3; 8 bases are shared with TRBD1. Trimming took 2 bases from V and 3 from J; bases not matched to a gene: 7. Germline CDR1 reads SGHTS; CDR2 reads YDEGEE. The length of the CDR3 is 16 residues. The CDR3 protein is CASSFPTGGGGNTIYF. For the CDR3, the DNA is TGTGCCAGCAGCTTCCCCACAGGGGGTGGTGGAAACACCATATATTTT.

V and J are TRBV6-2 or TRBV6-3 and TRBJ1-5, with TRBD1 identical over 9 bases. This CDR3 is built from 14 residues. The germline V gene has CDR1 MNHEY and CDR2 SVGEGT. The V gene end was trimmed by 6 bases and the J gene end by 5 bases; junction bases not matched to a gene: 5. The CDR3 spells CASSLQGAYQPQHF. DNA of the CDR3: TGTGCCAGCAGCTTACAGGGGGCCTATCAGCCCCAGCATTTT.

The chain is built from TRBV7-2 and TRBJ2-7, with 8 bases lining up with TRBD1. The germline CDR1 and CDR2 sequences are SGHTA and FQGNSA. V was clipped by 0 bases and J by 7 bases; unmatched bases: 2. The CDR3 is made up of 13 amino acids. The CDR3 DNA sequence: TGTGCCAGCAGCTTAGCCGGACAGGGTGAGCAGTACTTC. As protein: CASSLAGQGEQYF.

The chain couples TRBV5-4 to TRBJ2-3; 10 nucleotides align to TRBD2. From germline, CDR1 is SGHNT and CDR2 YYREEE (reference sequence). V gave up 7 bases and J gave up 4 bases; unmatched junction bases: 6. The CDR3 is made up of 14 amino acids. The CDR3 nucleotides are TGTGCCAGCCATGGGCTAGCGGGGGCAGATACGCAGTATTTT. Translating gives CASHGLAGADTQYF. Full variable domain (outside the CDR3, taken from reference TRBV5-4 and TRBJ2-3): ETGVTQSPTHLIKTRGQQVTLRCSSQSGHNTVSWYQQALGQGPQFIFQYYREEENGRGNFPPRFSGLQFPNYSSELNVNALELDDSALYLCASHGLAGADTQYFGPGTRLTVL.

The rearrangement joins TRBV10-3 to TRBJ2-1, with 7 bases identical to TRBD1. Losses at the gene ends were 6 bases for V and 6 bases for J; bases not matched to a gene: 14. The CDR3 is 16 residues long. Per germline, CDR1 ENHRY and CDR2 SYGVKD. The CDR3 loop is CAISDLGTGAGNEQFF. The CDR3 DNA is TGTGCCATCAGCGATCTAGGAACAGGGGCCGGCAATGAGCAGTTCTTC.

The chain couples TRBV19 to TRBJ1-5, with 8 bases fitting TRBD1. The CDR3 totals 14 residues. The V gene end was trimmed by 8 bases and the J gene end by 4 bases; junction bases not matched to a gene: 7. The germline V gene has CDR1 LNHDA and CDR2 SQIVND (reference sequence). The CDR3 nucleotides read TGTGCCAGTGACGGACAGGGTGGGAATCAGCCCCAGCATTTT. Translation gives CASDGQGGNQPQHF.